Following are 22 T cell receptor beta chains from one sample sequenced in a study of response to subunit inactivated influenza vaccine. TCRdb ran MiXCR on the RT-PCR reads and lists one entry per CDR3 protein. This table holds hundreds of thousands of distinct CDR3 sequences, approximately 15% found once. Sequences were derived from PBMCs from blood, sampled 14 days before vaccination. Receptors were obtained from a man aged 45 to 65 who received an inactivated influenza vaccine.

The chain uses TRBV10-3 and TRBJ2-5; D is uncertain. CDR1 and CDR2 from the germline V gene are ENHRY and SYGVKD. V shed 0 bases and J shed 0 bases, with 5 bases lying between them. This CDR3 has 14 amino acids. The CDR3 protein is CAISESEYQETQYF. The CDR3 DNA is TGTGCCATCAGTGAGTCTGAGTACCAAGAGACCCAGTACTTC.

This sequence joins TRBV4-3 and TRBJ2-3; D is uncertain. The CDR3 loop spans 13 amino acids. With 0 bases removed from V and 4 bases from J, the gap between germline ends came to 5 bases. CDR1 LGHNA and CDR2 YSLEER come from the germline V gene. The CDR3 sequence is CASSQEPADTQYF. The CDR3 DNA reads TGCGCCAGCAGCCAAGAGCCAGCAGATACGCAGTATTTT.

J is TRBJ2-1 and V is TRBV9; tentative D call: TRBD2 (5 bases). Germline V gene sequence: CDR1 SGDLS, CDR2 YYNGEE. This CDR3 is built from 14 residues. V was shortened by 0 bases and J by 3 bases, with 7 bases between the two germline ends. The DNA for the CDR3 is TGTGCCAGCAGCGTAGCGGCGGGCTACAATGAGCAGTTCTTC. Encoded protein: CASSVAAGYNEQFF.

CDR3 nucleotide sequence: TGTGCCAGCAGCAACCTCCGGGACAGAACCTACGAGCAGTACTTC. It is translated as CASSNLRDRTYEQYF. The rearrangement uses TRBV6-1 and TRBJ2-7; the match to TRBD1 covers 7 bases. J lost 2 bases, V lost 6 bases, and 10 bases had no gene match. CDR1 MNHNS and CDR2 SASEGT come from the germline V gene. The CDR3 covers 15 residues.

This clonotype was detected many times. The chain recombines TRBV29-1 with TRBJ2-7, with 8 positions matching TRBD1. The germline CDR1 and CDR2 sequences are SQVTM and ANQGSEA. The ends lost 5 bases at V and 2 bases at J; junction bases unmatched: 8. The CDR3 length is 14 residues. DNA of the CDR3: TGCAGCGTTCTCTCAGGACAGGGAGCCTACGAGCAGTACTTC. Translated: CSVLSGQGAYEQYF.

V and J are TRBV6-2 or TRBV6-3 and TRBJ2-3; the match to TRBD2 covers 10 bases. This CDR3 has 13 residues. Germline trimming cut 4 bases from V and 8 bases from J; bases unmatched to any gene: 3. CDR1 and CDR2 from the germline V gene are MNHEY and SVGEGT. As DNA, the CDR3 is TGTGCCAGCAGTTCTAGCGGGAGTGCTACGCAGTATTTT. Protein product: CASSSSGSATQYF.

The V and J genes are TRBV5-1 and TRBJ2-3; tentative D call: TRBD2 (7 bases). This CDR3 spans 17 amino acids. Trimming stripped 0 bases from V and 2 bases from J, with 16 bases between. Per the germline V gene, CDR1 is SGHRS and CDR2 is YFSETQ. The CDR3 sequence: CASSLAGASGFTDTQYF. Written as DNA, the CDR3 is TGCGCCAGCAGCTTGGCGGGGGCTAGCGGCTTCACAGATACGCAGTATTTT.

J is TRBJ2-3 and V is TRBV7-9, with TRBD1 matching 8 bases. The CDR3 loop spans 16 amino acids. Germline CDR1 is SEHNR and CDR2 is FQNEAQ (reference sequence). Unmatched junction bases numbered 9, after V lost 1 base and J lost 6 bases. DNA of the CDR3: TGTGCCAGCAGCTTAGATCGACAGGGGCCGGGCGATACGCAGTATTTT. It encodes CASSLDRQGPGDTQYF.

The J gene is TRBJ1-1, the V gene TRBV7-2; a weak D match, TRBD1 (5 bases). CDR3 length: 14 amino acids. With 5 bases removed from V and 3 bases from J, the gap between germline ends came to 13 bases. Germline V lookup: CDR1 SGHTA, CDR2 FQGNSA. The CDR3 spells CASSRQGGYTEAFF. The CDR3 nucleotides are TGTGCCAGCAGCCGCCAGGGCGGGTACACTGAAGCTTTCTTT.

This clonotype was observed a few times. The genes are TRBV5-1 and TRBJ2-3, with TRBD1 matching over 10 bases. Germline lookup yields CDR1 SGHRS and CDR2 YFSETQ. This CDR3 has 15 amino acids. Trimming at V came to 6 bases and at J to 5 bases, leaving 9 bases not matched to a gene. CDR3 amino acids: CASNLRTGGEDTQYF. The CDR3 DNA follows: TGCGCCAGCAATCTAAGGACAGGGGGAGAAGATACGCAGTATTTT.

The chain recombines TRBV18 with TRBJ1-6; D remains ambiguous. The CDR3 covers 13 residues. The V gene's germline CDR1 is KGHSH and CDR2 LQKENI. V was cut by 5 bases and J by 7 bases, with 9 bases left in between. DNA of the CDR3: TGTGCCAGCTCATCGGACGGAAATTCACCCCTCCACTTT. It encodes CASSSDGNSPLHF.

Ten or more counts support this clonotype. The chain joins TRBV7-2 to TRBJ2-7; D ambiguous. Trimming pared 5 bases from V and 3 bases from J, leaving 17 bases between. From germline, CDR1 is SGHTA and CDR2 FQGNSA. The CDR3 length is 15 residues. The CDR3 DNA follows: TGTGCCAGCAGCGTTATGGACGGGTCAGGCTACGAGCAGTACTTC. Its protein is CASSVMDGSGYEQYF.

On this clonotype: A single base separates this from a much larger clone, so it may be a read error. The chain joins TRBV10-3 to TRBJ2-5, with D possibly called TRBD1 or TRBD2 (5 bases each). CDR1 is ENHRY and CDR2 is SYGVKD in the germline V gene. The length of the CDR3 is 16 residues. Trimming shortened V by 2 bases and J by 9 bases, and 22 bases separated the two germline ends. The CDR3 loop is CAISERPGFTGESQYF. The DNA for the CDR3 is TGTGCCATCAGTGAGCGGCCAGGGTTTACCGGGGAGTCCCAGTACTTC.

A few counts support this clonotype. The chain has TRBV19 and TRBJ2-1; TRBD2 aligns across 10 bases. Germline assignment: CDR1 LNHDA and CDR2 SQIVND (reference sequence). The CDR3 is 15 residues long. V shed 6 bases, J shed 4 bases, and the junction held 6 bases outside the gene matches. This CDR3 is CASREERGGYNEQFF. The CDR3 DNA follows: TGTGCCAGTAGAGAGGAGCGGGGGGGGTACAATGAGCAGTTCTTC.

The V call is TRBV3-1, the J call TRBJ2-1; tentatively, D is TRBD2 (5 bases). Germline CDR1 reads LGHDT; CDR2 reads YNNKEL (reference sequence). The V end was cut by 4 bases, the J end by 5 bases, with 9 bases between. The CDR3 runs to 13 residues. CDR3 in amino acids: CASSRSVNNEQFF. In nucleotides, the CDR3 is TGTGCCAGCAGCCGTAGCGTGAACAATGAGCAGTTCTTC.

The chain has TRBV9 and TRBJ2-1; 10 bases agree with TRBD2. Per the germline V gene, CDR1 is SGDLS and CDR2 is YYNGEE. The V and J ends lost 0 bases and 4 bases, in that order; junction bases with no gene match: 4. The CDR3 extends over 16 amino acids. As DNA, the CDR3 is TGTGCCAGCAGCGTAGGGACTAGCGGAACTTACAATGAGCAGTTCTTC. This sequence encodes CASSVGTSGTYNEQFF.

This clonotype was seen only a few times. V and J are TRBV5-1 and TRBJ1-1; D gene ambiguous. V lost 3 bases and J lost 5, with 17 bases in between. This CDR3 is 15 amino acids long. Germline V CDR1 and CDR2: SGHRS, YFSETQ. The CDR3 sequence is CASSSPGPMRTEAFF. The CDR3 DNA reads as TGCGCCAGCAGCTCCCCGGGCCCTATGAGAACTGAAGCTTTCTTT.

This clonotype was counted a few times. The chain combines TRBV5-1 with TRBJ2-2, with 14 bases matching TRBD2. The CDR3 loop spans 18 amino acids. Germline V gives CDR1 SGHRS, CDR2 YFSETQ. V was pared by 0 bases and J by 4 bases, with 5 bases of the junction left unmatched. CDR3 protein: CASSLVGLAGGRTGELFF. DNA for the CDR3: TGCGCCAGCAGCTTGGTAGGACTAGCGGGAGGCCGCACCGGGGAGCTGTTTTTT.

V gene TRBV5-1 combines with J gene TRBJ2-7; TRBD2 agrees at 7 bases. The ends lost 4 bases at V and 2 bases at J; junction bases unmatched: 6. This CDR3 region has 14 residues. Germline loops: CDR1 SGHRS, CDR2 YFSETQ. CDR3 region: CASSERGPTYEQYF. CDR3 DNA: TGCGCCAGCAGCGAGCGGGGTCCCACCTACGAGCAGTACTTC.

The V gene is TRBV28, the J gene TRBJ2-7; 10 bases are a match to TRBD1. The CDR3 runs 14 residues. The junction had 9 bases not matched to a gene; V was cut back by 7 bases and J by 6 bases. CDR1 MDHEN and CDR2 SYDVKM come from the germline V gene. The CDR3 DNA reads as TGTGCCAGCAAAACCCCGGGACAGGGGTTCGAGCAGTACTTC. Encoded protein: CASKTPGQGFEQYF. The whole variable domain, remainder taken from reference TRBV28 and TRBJ2-7, is DVKVTQSSRYLVKRTGEKVFLECVQDMDHENMFWYRQDPGLGLRLIYFSYDVKMKEKGDIPEGYSVSREKKERFSLILESASTNQTSMYLCASKTPGQGFEQYFGPGTRLTVT.

V and J are TRBV4-1 and TRBJ2-7, with 9 positions matching TRBD1. The germline V gene encodes CDR1 MGHRA and CDR2 YSYEKL. The CDR3 runs 15 residues. Unmatched junction bases numbered 11, after V lost 0 bases and J lost 11 bases. Here the CDR3 reads CASSQESGQGRREYF. The DNA of the CDR3 is TGCGCCAGCAGCCAAGAGTCAGGACAGGGGCGTCGGGAGTACTTC.

This clonotype has just one count. CDR3 loop: CASRKRRDQETQYF. In DNA, the CDR3 is TGTGCCAGCAGGAAACGCCGGGACCAAGAGACCCAGTACTTC. This rearrangement joins TRBV12-3 or TRBV12-4 to TRBJ2-5; D is unresolved. The germline V and J ends were trimmed by 6 bases and 0 bases, with 11 bases remaining between them. The CDR3 runs 14 residues.